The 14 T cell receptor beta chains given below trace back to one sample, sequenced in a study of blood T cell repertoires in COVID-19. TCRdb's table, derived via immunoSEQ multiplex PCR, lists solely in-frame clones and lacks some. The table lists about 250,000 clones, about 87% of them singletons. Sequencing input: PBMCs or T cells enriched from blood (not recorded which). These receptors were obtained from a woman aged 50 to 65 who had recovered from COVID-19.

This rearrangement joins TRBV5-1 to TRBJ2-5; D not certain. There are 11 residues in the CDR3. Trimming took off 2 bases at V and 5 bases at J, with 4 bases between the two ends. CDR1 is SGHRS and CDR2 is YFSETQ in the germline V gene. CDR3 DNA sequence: TGCGCCAGCAGCTTCGGGGAGACCCAGTACTTC. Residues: CASSFGETQYF.

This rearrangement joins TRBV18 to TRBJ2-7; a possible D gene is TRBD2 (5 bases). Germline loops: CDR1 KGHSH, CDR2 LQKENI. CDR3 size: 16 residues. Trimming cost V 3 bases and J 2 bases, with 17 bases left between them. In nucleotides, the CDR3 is TGTGCCAGCTCACCGGCGGGCCCGACTCCCGCCTACGAGCAGTACTTC. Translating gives CASSPAGPTPAYEQYF.

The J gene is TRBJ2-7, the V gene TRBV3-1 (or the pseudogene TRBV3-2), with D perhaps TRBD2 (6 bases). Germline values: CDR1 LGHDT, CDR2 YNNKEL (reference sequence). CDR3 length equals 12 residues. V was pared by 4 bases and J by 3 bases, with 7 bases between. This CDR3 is CASSRGLYEQYF. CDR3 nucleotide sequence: TGTGCCAGCAGCCGGGGACTCTACGAGCAGTACTTC.

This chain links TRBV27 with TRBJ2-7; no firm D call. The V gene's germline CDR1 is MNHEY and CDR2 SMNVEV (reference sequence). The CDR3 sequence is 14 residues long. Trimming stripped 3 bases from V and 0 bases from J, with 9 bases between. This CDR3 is CASSLFHNSYEQYF. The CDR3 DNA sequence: TGTGCCAGCAGTTTGTTTCACAACTCCTACGAGCAGTACTTC.

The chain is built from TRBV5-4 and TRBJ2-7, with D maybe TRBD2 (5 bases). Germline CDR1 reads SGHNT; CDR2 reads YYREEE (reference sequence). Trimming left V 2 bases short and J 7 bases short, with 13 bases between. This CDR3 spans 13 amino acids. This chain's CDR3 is CASSFRPGGEQYF. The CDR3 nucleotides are TGTGCCAGCAGCTTTCGACCCGGCGGGGAGCAGTACTTC.

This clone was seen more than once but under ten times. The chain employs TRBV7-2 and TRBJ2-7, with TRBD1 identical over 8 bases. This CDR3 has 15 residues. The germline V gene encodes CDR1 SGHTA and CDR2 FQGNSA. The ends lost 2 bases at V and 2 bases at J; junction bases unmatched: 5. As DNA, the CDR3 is TGTGCCAGCAGCTTACGGACAGGGACAGCCTACGAGCAGTACTTC. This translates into CASSLRTGTAYEQYF.

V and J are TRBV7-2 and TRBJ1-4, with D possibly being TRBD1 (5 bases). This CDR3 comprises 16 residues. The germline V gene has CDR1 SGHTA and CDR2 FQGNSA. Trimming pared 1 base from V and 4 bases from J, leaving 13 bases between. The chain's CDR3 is CASSLGRAGNNEKLFF. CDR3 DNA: TGTGCCAGCAGCTTAGGGAGGGCAGGGAATAATGAAAAACTGTTTTTT.

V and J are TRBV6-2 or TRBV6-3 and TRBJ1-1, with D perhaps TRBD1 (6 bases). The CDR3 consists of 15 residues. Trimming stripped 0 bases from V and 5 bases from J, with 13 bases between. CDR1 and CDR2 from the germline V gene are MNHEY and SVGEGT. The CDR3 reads CASSYSGRGATEAFF. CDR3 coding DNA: TGTGCCAGCAGTTACTCGGGGCGGGGGGCGACTGAAGCTTTCTTT.

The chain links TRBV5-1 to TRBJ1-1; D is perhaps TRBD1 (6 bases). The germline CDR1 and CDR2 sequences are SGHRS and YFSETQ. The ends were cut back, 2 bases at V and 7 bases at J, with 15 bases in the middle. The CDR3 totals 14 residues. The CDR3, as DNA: TGCGCCAGCAGCTTACGGGGGGCGGAGGGTGAAGCTTTCTTT. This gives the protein CASSLRGAEGEAFF.

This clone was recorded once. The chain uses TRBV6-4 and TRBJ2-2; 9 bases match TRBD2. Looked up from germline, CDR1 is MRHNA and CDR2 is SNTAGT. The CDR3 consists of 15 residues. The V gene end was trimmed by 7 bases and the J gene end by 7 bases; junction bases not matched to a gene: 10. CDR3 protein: CASTRADSGSGELFF. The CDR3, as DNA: TGTGCCAGCACTAGAGCGGATAGCGGGAGCGGGGAGCTGTTTTTT.

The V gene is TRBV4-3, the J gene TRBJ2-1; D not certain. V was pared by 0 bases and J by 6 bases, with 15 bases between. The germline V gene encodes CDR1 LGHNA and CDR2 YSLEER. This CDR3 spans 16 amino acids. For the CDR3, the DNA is TGCGCCAGCAGCCAAGAACCCCCGGGTAGGTCCAATGAGCAGTTCTTC. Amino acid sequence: CASSQEPPGRSNEQFF.

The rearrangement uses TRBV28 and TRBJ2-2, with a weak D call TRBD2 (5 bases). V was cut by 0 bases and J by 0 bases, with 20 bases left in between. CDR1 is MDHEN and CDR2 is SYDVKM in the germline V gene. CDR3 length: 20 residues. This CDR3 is CASSLWRGIGGPTNTGELFF. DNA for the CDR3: TGTGCCAGCAGTTTATGGAGAGGGATTGGAGGACCCACGAACACCGGGGAGCTGTTTTTT.

This chain's CDR3 is CASSPNREAFF. CDR3 DNA: TGTGCCAGCAGCCCAAACAGGGAAGCTTTCTTT. This rearrangement joins TRBV7-2 to TRBJ1-1; D is possibly TRBD1 (5 bases). CDR1 SGHTA and CDR2 FQGNSA come from the germline V gene. The CDR3 totals 11 residues. V lost 5 bases and J 8 bases, leaving 9 bases between the germline ends.

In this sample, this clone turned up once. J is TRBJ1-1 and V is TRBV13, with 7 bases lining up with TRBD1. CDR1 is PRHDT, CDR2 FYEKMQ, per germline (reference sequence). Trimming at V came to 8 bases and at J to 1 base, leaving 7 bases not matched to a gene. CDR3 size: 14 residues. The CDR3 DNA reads TGTGCCAGCGGCCTGACAGGGTCGAACACTGAAGCTTTCTTT. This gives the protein CASGLTGSNTEAFF.